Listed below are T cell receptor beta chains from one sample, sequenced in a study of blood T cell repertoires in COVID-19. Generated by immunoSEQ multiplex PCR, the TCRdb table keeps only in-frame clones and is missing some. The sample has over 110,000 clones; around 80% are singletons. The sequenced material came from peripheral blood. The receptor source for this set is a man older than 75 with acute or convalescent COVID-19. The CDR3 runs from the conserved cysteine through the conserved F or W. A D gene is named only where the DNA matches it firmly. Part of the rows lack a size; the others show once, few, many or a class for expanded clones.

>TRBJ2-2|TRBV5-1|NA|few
CASSRQLNTGELFF
TGCGCCAGCAGCCGACAGCTGAACACCGGGGAGCTGTTTTTT
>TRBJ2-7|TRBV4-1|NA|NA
CASRQTATVSYEQYF
TGCGCCAGCAGGCAAACCGCGACAGTTTCCTACGAGCAGTACTTC
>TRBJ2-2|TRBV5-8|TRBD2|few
CASSPLSGRRANTGELFF
TGTGCCAGCAGCCCCCTTAGCGGGCGACGAGCCAACACCGGGGAGCTGTTTTTT
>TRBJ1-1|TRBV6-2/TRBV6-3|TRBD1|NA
CASSPTGAISEAFF
TGTGCCAGCAGTCCGACAGGGGCGATCTCTGAAGCTTTCTTT
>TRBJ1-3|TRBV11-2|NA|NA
CASSLFTTGNTIYF
TGTGCCAGCAGCTTGTTTACAACTGGAAACACCATATATTTT
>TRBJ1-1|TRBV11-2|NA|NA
CASSLEFGRMNTEAFF
TGTGCCAGCAGCTTAGAATTTGGCAGAATGAACACTGAAGCTTTCTTT
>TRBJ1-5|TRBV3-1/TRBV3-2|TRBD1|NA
CASASGTGVMWPQHF
TGTGCCAGCGCCTCGGGGACAGGGGTAATGTGGCCCCAGCATTTT
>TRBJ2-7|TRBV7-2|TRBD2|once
CASSILAGADYEQYF
TGTGCCAGCAGCATACTAGCGGGGGCAGACTACGAGCAGTACTTC
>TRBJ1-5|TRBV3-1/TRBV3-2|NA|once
CASSQAGVNQPQHF
TGTGCCAGCAGCCAAGCGGGGGTTAATCAGCCCCAGCATTTT
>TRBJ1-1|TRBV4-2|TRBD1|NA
CASSQDRGPRTEAFF
TGTGCCAGCAGCCAAGACAGGGGGCCTCGGACTGAAGCTTTCTTT
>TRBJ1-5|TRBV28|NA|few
CASNAGIANQPQHF
TGTGCCAGCAACGCAGGTATCGCCAATCAGCCCCAGCATTTT
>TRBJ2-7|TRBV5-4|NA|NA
CASSLGGLGPPYEQYF
TGTGCCAGCAGCTTGGGAGGCCTGGGGCCCCCCTACGAGCAGTACTTC
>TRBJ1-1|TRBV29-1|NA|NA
CSVVGRSATEAFF
TGCAGCGTTGTGGGGCGGTCGGCTACTGAAGCTTTCTTT
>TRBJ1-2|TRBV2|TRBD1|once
CASSSGTGGGYTF
TGTGCCAGCAGCTCAGGCACAGGGGGGGGCTACACCTTC
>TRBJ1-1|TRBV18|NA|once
CASSPGGDTEAFF
TGTGCCAGCTCACCTGGGGGGGACACTGAAGCTTTCTTT
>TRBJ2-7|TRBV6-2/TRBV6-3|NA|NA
CASSYAGIDSYEQYF
TGTGCCAGCAGTTACGCGGGGATCGATTCCTACGAGCAGTACTTC
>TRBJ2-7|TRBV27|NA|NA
CASSLAVSYEQYF
TGTGCCAGCAGTTTAGCAGTCTCCTACGAGCAGTACTTC
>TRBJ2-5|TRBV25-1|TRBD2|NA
CASSEFVLAGTQETQYF
TGTGCCAGCAGTGAATTTGTGTTAGCGGGGACACAAGAGACCCAGTACTTC
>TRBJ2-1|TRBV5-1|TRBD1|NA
CASSLTGAVVNEQFF
TGCGCCAGCAGCCTGACAGGGGCAGTGGTCAATGAGCAGTTCTTC
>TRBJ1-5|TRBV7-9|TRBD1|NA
CASSPGQADQPQHF
TGTGCCAGCAGCCCGGGACAGGCGGACCAGCCCCAGCATTTT
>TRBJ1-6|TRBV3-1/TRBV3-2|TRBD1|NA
CASSQDRLSPLHF
TGTGCCAGCAGCCAGGACAGGCTTTCACCCCTCCACTTT
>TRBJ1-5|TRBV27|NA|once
CASSTRTELPLGQPQHF
TGTGCCAGCAGTACCCGGACAGAGCTACCCCTAGGTCAGCCCCAGCATTTT
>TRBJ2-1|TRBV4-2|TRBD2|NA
CASSQTGTSGGASLEQFF
TGTGCCAGCAGCCAAACCGGGACTAGCGGGGGGGCCTCTCTTGAGCAGTTCTTC
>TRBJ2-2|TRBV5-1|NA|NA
CASSYEGGAGELFF
TGCGCCAGCAGCTATGAGGGCGGGGCCGGGGAGCTGTTTTTT
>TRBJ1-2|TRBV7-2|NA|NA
CASRVTGSPRDYGYTF
TGTGCCAGCAGGGTAACAGGGTCCCCTAGGGACTATGGCTACACCTTC
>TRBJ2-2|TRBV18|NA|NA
CATSPPWETGELFF
TGTGCCACCTCCCCCCCCTGGGAGACCGGGGAGCTGTTTTTT
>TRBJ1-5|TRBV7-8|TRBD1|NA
CASSLAGGTGSRNQPQHF
TGTGCCAGCAGCTTAGCGGGGGGGACAGGGTCTCGAAATCAGCCCCAGCATTTT
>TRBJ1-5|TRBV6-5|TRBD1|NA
CASTQGGESQPQHF
TGTGCCAGCACTCAGGGGGGAGAGAGCCAGCCCCAGCATTTT
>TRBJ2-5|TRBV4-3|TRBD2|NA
CASSQSGLAVQETQYF
TGCGCCAGCAGCCAGTCGGGACTAGCGGTACAAGAGACCCAGTACTTC
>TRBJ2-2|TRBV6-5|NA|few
CASRSGRAGELFF
TGTGCCAGCAGGAGCGGACGGGCCGGGGAGCTGTTTTTT
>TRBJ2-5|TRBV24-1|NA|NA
CATSDPNSQETQYF
TGTGCCACCAGTGATCCCAATTCCCAGGAGACCCAGTACTTC
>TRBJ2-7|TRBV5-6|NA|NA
CASSFDRFYEQYF
TGTGCCAGCAGCTTCGACAGGTTCTACGAGCAGTACTTC
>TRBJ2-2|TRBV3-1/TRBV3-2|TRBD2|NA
CASSQTGTSYRGELFF
TGTGCCAGCAGCCAAACCGGGACTAGCTACCGCGGGGAGCTGTTTTTT
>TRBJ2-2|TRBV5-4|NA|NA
CASSLQGNTGELFF
TGTGCCAGCAGCTTGCAGGGTAACACCGGGGAGCTGTTTTTT
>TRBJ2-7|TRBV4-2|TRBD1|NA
CASSQGTGGPLHEQYF
TGTGCCAGCAGCCAGGGGACAGGGGGACCATTACACGAGCAGTACTTC
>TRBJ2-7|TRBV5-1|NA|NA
CASSLGGTAYPYEQYF
TGCGCCAGCAGCTTGGGCGGGACAGCGTACCCCTACGAGCAGTACTTC
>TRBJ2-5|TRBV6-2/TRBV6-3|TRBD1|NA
CASSENRGGKTQYF
TGTGCCAGCAGTGAGAACAGGGGTGGGAAGACCCAGTACTTC
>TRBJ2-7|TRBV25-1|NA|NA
CASSDPGTFYEQYF
TGTGCCAGCAGTGATCCAGGCACGTTCTACGAGCAGTACTTC
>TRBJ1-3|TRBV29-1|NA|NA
CSVEDPGTSGNTIYF
TGCAGCGTTGAAGACCCAGGAACCTCTGGAAACACCATATATTTT
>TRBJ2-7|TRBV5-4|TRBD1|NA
CASSPGQVYEQYF
TGTGCCAGCAGCCCTGGACAGGTCTACGAGCAGTACTTC